The TCR beta chain described here comes from a study of human T cells and chemical hapten exposure. Study overall: Patients received weekly diphenylcyclopropenone doses to the scalp throughout the roughly 23-week study. The study, taken as a whole, reports: It was expanded TCRs that formed significantly more large CDR3 similarity clusters than controls did. As the donors had alopecia, their immune response may differ from healthy people's.

To note about this clonotype: The antigen remains unidentified.

Time point here: patch test 1, 2 weeks after DPC sensitization. Noted treatment: therapeutic diphenylcyclopropenone sensitization with weekly scalp DPC. Trimming removed 3 bases from V and 7 bases from J; junction bases left unmatched: 4. CDR1 SGHAT and CDR2 FQNNGV come from the germline V gene. The CDR3 extends over 14 amino acids. Single cDNA molecules in the library carried unique molecular identifiers attached during preparation. MiXCR was run by TCRdb on the RACE reads, yielding one entry per CDR3 protein. The repertoire holds fewer than 150,000 distinct CDR3 sequences, with approximately 15% as singletons.

The receptor's source is a man aged 18 to 29 with alopecia areata. Some clones in this sample may be carry-over from other donors' samples. The sample here was whole blood, taken in connection with sensitization to the hapten diphenylcyclopropenone (DPC). The rearrangement joins TRBV11-2 to TRBJ1-5; TRBD1 aligns across 9 bases. The DNA for the CDR3 is TGTGCCAGCAGCTTGACAGGGGGAGGCCAGCCCCAGCATTTT. Its translation is CASSLTGGGQPQHF.